A single sample is the source of the 19 T cell receptor beta chains below, sequenced in a study of CD8 T cells in ankylosing spondylitis. TCRdb re-called the 5' RACE reads with MiXCR, one entry per CDR3 protein. The sample yields about 700,000 distinct CDR3 sequences, over 15% seen once. Antigens of these TCRs are unknown. General study results and limits: Ankylosing spondylitis blood appeared to be characterized by a TCR beta motif of 7 to 9 highly homologous variants.

The specimen sequenced was blood, either unsorted or a sorted T cell fraction (not recorded which). These receptors were collected from a male donor with ankylosing spondylitis.

The chain couples TRBV27 to TRBJ1-2, with a possible D match to TRBD1 (5 bases). Trimming took 7 bases from V and 4 from J, leaving 19 bases between them. CDR3 length: 15 amino acids. The germline gives CDR1 MNHEY, CDR2 SMNVEV (reference sequence). As DNA, the CDR3 is TGTGCCAGCACCTCTGACCCGGGACGGATCTATGGCTACACCTTC. Protein sequence: CASTSDPGRIYGYTF.

The chain employs TRBV9 and TRBJ2-2, with a possible D match to TRBD1 (6 bases). Germline V lookup: CDR1 SGDLS, CDR2 YYNGEE. The CDR3 length is 16 residues. V was pared by 3 bases and J by 0 bases, with 12 bases between. CDR3: CASSAYGTTNTGELFF. The CDR3 DNA sequence: TGTGCCAGCAGCGCCTACGGGACAACGAACACCGGGGAGCTGTTTTTT.

This clonotype has a handful of counts. The chain links TRBV7-9 to TRBJ2-5, with TRBD2 matching over 8 bases. J lost 1 base, V lost 11 bases, and 12 bases had no gene match. Per germline, CDR1 SEHNR and CDR2 FQNEAQ (reference sequence). The CDR3 sequence is 15 residues long. CDR3 protein: CAVRGGTPPQETQYF. For the CDR3, the DNA is TGTGCCGTCCGGGGGGGGACTCCCCCCCAAGAGACCCAGTACTTC.

The table lists this clonotype with a few counts. The chain uses TRBV12-3 or TRBV12-4 and TRBJ2-7, with D hard to call. The ends were cut back, 3 bases at V and 3 bases at J, with 15 bases in the middle. The length of the CDR3 is 15 residues. The chain's CDR3 is CASSFGRSPGYEQYF. The CDR3 nucleotides are TGTGCCAGCAGTTTTGGACGTTCGCCCGGCTACGAGCAGTACTTC.

The chain's CDR3 is CASSLRQGAEQETQYF. The CDR3 DNA is TGTGCCAGCAGTCTTAGACAGGGGGCGGAACAAGAGACCCAGTACTTC. The chain uses TRBV12-3 or TRBV12-4 and TRBJ2-5, with 10 bases lining up with TRBD1. V lost 5 bases to trimming and J lost 2 bases; unmatched junction nucleotides: 8. The CDR3 contains 16 residues.

The chain couples TRBV3-1 to TRBJ2-4; D is undetermined. CDR1 is LGHDT and CDR2 is YNNKEL in the germline V gene (reference sequence). Trimming stripped 4 bases from V and 0 bases from J, with 10 bases between. The CDR3 runs to 15 residues. The CDR3 loop is CASSPQNLAKNIQYF. The CDR3 nucleotides read TGTGCCAGCAGCCCCCAGAATCTAGCCAAAAACATTCAGTACTTC.

This clonotype was found many times. The chain links TRBV4-3 to TRBJ2-7; 10 bases agree with TRBD1. Germline CDR1 LGHNA, CDR2 YSLEER. After removal of 0 bases from V and 3 bases from J, the junction contained 2 bases not matched to a gene. The CDR3 loop spans 15 amino acids. The CDR3 nucleotides are TGCGCCAGCAGCCAAGACTGGACAGGGGGCTACGAGCAGTACTTC. Protein sequence: CASSQDWTGGYEQYF.

The V and J genes are TRBV12-3 or TRBV12-4 and TRBJ2-5; 12 bases line up with TRBD2. The length of the CDR3 is 17 residues. Germline trimming cut 7 bases from V and 9 bases from J; bases unmatched to any gene: 18. The DNA for the CDR3 is TGTGCCAGCACCCAACCTCTTGGGACTAGCGGGTCCGGGGCCCAGTACTTC. Translating gives CASTQPLGTSGSGAQYF.

This clonotype was seen a few times. In nucleotides, the CDR3 is TGTGCCAGCAGCCTCGGACAGATTGCATCACCCCTCCACTTT. It is translated as CASSLGQIASPLHF. V gene TRBV12-3 or TRBV12-4 combines with J gene TRBJ1-6; the D gene is possibly TRBD1 (6 bases). V was pared by 6 bases and J by 10 bases, with 16 bases between. CDR3 length: 14 amino acids.

The chain carries TRBV7-8 and TRBJ2-7; D unclear. The CDR3 runs 15 residues. The V and J ends lost 1 base and 1 base respectively, with 11 bases between them. CDR1 SGHVS and CDR2 FQNEAQ come from the germline V gene. CDR3 nucleotide sequence: TGTGCCAGCAGCTTAGAACTCGGCAAATCCTACGAGCAGTACTTC. Its translation is CASSLELGKSYEQYF.

This clonotype was seen only a few times. The chain has TRBV9 and TRBJ1-1, with D perhaps matching TRBD1 (5 bases). The ends were cut back, 2 bases at V and 6 bases at J, with 14 bases in the middle. Looked up from germline, CDR1 is SGDLS and CDR2 is YYNGEE. The CDR3 consists of 14 residues. CDR3 sequence reads: CASSVGPDNSEAFF. As DNA, the CDR3 is TGTGCCAGCAGCGTGGGGCCTGACAATTCTGAAGCTTTCTTT.

The chain is built from TRBV5-1 and TRBJ2-7; 7 nucleotides match TRBD1. The CDR3 has 14 amino acids. Germline CDR1 and CDR2: SGHRS and YFSETQ. Germline trimming cut 3 bases from V and 3 bases from J; bases unmatched to any gene: 6. CDR3 residues: CASSSDRTFYEQYF. CDR3 nucleotide sequence: TGCGCCAGCAGCTCGGACAGGACCTTCTACGAGCAGTACTTC.

In its sample, this clonotype was seen many times. V gene TRBV20-1 combines with J gene TRBJ2-3; maybe TRBD1 (6 bases). Germline assignment: CDR1 DFQATT and CDR2 SNEGSKA (reference sequence). The CDR3 is 15 amino acids. V lost 0 bases and J 0 bases, leaving 10 bases between the germline ends. The CDR3 DNA reads TGCAGTGCTAGAGATCGTAGGGGGAGCACAGATACGCAGTATTTT. As protein: CSARDRRGSTDTQYF.

The chain recombines TRBV5-1 with TRBJ1-1; D not resolved. The CDR3 sequence is 15 residues long. Germline values: CDR1 SGHRS, CDR2 YFSETQ. Trimming stripped 0 bases from V and 4 bases from J, with 13 bases between. CDR3 protein: CASSLVVVGSTEAFF. The CDR3 DNA sequence: TGCGCCAGCAGCTTGGTCGTCGTGGGGTCCACTGAAGCTTTCTTT.

The V gene is TRBV29-1, the J gene TRBJ2-7; unclear D gene. In germline, CDR1 is SQVTM, CDR2 ANQGSEA. Trimming took 2 bases from V and 1 from J, leaving 3 bases between them. The length of the CDR3 is 11 residues. CDR3 in amino acids: CSVEYSYEQYF. The CDR3 coding sequence is TGCAGCGTTGAATATTCCTACGAGCAGTACTTC.

A few counts support this clonotype. V is TRBV27 and J is TRBJ1-5; 9 bases agree with TRBD1. J gave up 4 bases and V 5 bases, and 6 bases lay outside the gene matches. This CDR3 is built from 15 residues. Per the germline V gene, CDR1 is MNHEY and CDR2 is SMNVEV (reference sequence). The CDR3 bases are TGTGCCAGCAGTAGAGGGACAGGGCGAAATCAGCCCCAGCATTTT. Amino acid sequence: CASSRGTGRNQPQHF.

The chain couples TRBV5-1 to TRBJ1-1; D remains unclear. This CDR3 comprises 17 residues. The V end was cut by 2 bases, the J end by 0 bases, with 17 bases between. Germline lookup yields CDR1 SGHRS and CDR2 YFSETQ. The CDR3 DNA follows: TGCGCCAGCAGCTTAGTAGTAACCAACCTAGTGAACACTGAAGCTTTCTTT. Protein product: CASSLVVTNLVNTEAFF.

This clonotype was counted a few times. CDR3 loop: CATGTGYEKLFF. The CDR3 region has the DNA TGTGCCACCGGGACAGGGTATGAAAAACTGTTTTTT. The chain combines TRBV15 with TRBJ1-4; 9 nucleotides align to TRBD1. Looked up from germline, CDR1 is LNHNV and CDR2 is YYDKDF (reference sequence). The CDR3 contains 12 residues. The trim removed 8 bases at V and 6 bases at J, leaving 1 base unmatched.

The V call is TRBV7-2, the J call TRBJ1-1; perhaps TRBD1 as D (6 bases). This CDR3 has 13 residues. The germline gives CDR1 SGHTA, CDR2 FQGNSA. V dropped 1 base and J dropped 6 bases, with 9 bases sitting between them. The CDR3 DNA reads as TGTGCCAGCAGCTTAGGGGGACACCCTGAAGCTTTCTTT. Its translation is CASSLGGHPEAFF.